The 16 T cell receptor beta chains presented below share a single source sample, sequenced in a study of T cell changes during pregnancy in multiple sclerosis. The data were produced by immunoSEQ multiplex PCR, yet TCRdb's version contains in-frame clones alone and is incomplete. The table has tens of thousands of clones, about 91% seen once. The material sequenced was peripheral blood, taken in the first trimester of pregnancy. These receptor sequences come from a female donor in good health, enrolled as a control in a pregnancy study.

CDR3 amino acids: CASSPNGQPTYEQYF. The CDR3 nucleotides read TGTGCCAGCTCGCCCAATGGACAGCCGACCTACGAGCAGTACTTC. The rearrangement uses TRBV18 and TRBJ2-7; D is perhaps TRBD1 (6 bases). The V gene lost 6 bases and the J gene lost 2 bases, with 17 bases spanning the gap. This CDR3 contains 15 residues. Germline V gene lookup returns CDR1 KGHSH and CDR2 LQKENI.

The rearrangement links TRBV6-1 to TRBJ1-2, with D uncertain. V was clipped by 8 bases and J by 6 bases, with 22 bases between them. The germline V gene encodes CDR1 MNHNS and CDR2 SASEGT. The CDR3 covers 15 residues. The CDR3 spells CASGFGNNGMNGYTF. Written as DNA, the CDR3 is TGTGCCAGCGGGTTCGGGAATAATGGAATGAATGGCTACACCTTC.

The V call is TRBV2, the J call TRBJ1-2; unclear D gene. Germline V gene lookup returns CDR1 SNHLY and CDR2 FYNNEI. The germline V and J ends were trimmed by 7 bases and 2 bases, with 11 bases remaining between them. The CDR3 is 13 residues long. CDR3 in DNA: TGTGCCAGCAAGCCTCCCGGGAACTATGGCTACACCTTC. Translation: CASKPPGNYGYTF.

The chain joins TRBV28 to TRBJ2-2, with D possibly TRBD1 on 6 matching bases. The CDR3 extends over 15 amino acids. V was trimmed by 3 bases and J by 4 bases, leaving 12 bases between them. The germline V gene has CDR1 MDHEN and CDR2 SYDVKM. The CDR3 region has the DNA TGTGCCAGCAGTTTTCGGGACACCTTCACCGGGGAGCTGTTTTTT. Amino acid sequence: CASSFRDTFTGELFF. The entire variable domain, with the rest obtained from reference TRBV28 and TRBJ2-2, is as follows: DVKVTQSSRYLVKRTGEKVFLECVQDMDHENMFWYRQDPGLGLRLIYFSYDVKMKEKGDIPEGYSVSREKKERFSLILESASTNQTSMYLCASSFRDTFTGELFFGEGSRLTVL.

This clone has a single count. This chain connects TRBV19 to TRBJ2-4; D perhaps matches TRBD1 (6 bases). The CDR3 runs 14 residues. The germline V gene has CDR1 LNHDA and CDR2 SQIVND (reference sequence). The germline V and J ends were trimmed by 6 bases and 0 bases, with 9 bases remaining between them. The CDR3 loop is CASRLQGAKNIQYF. The CDR3 nucleotides read TGTGCCAGTAGGCTACAGGGAGCCAAAAACATTCAGTACTTC.

The chain recombines TRBV7-9 with TRBJ1-1; D is possibly TRBD1 (5 bases). The CDR3 is 13 amino acids. Germline V gene lookup returns CDR1 SEHNR and CDR2 FQNEAQ (reference sequence). The V end lost 4 bases, the J end lost 4 bases, and 10 bases lay between the germline ends. The CDR3, as DNA: TGTGCCAGCAGCTCCAGGGTTTCCACTGAAGCTTTCTTT. Translation gives CASSSRVSTEAFF.

The chain recombines TRBV5-1 with TRBJ2-3; weak D call: TRBD1 (5 bases). Germline V gene sequence: CDR1 SGHRS, CDR2 YFSETQ. The V end was cut by 6 bases, the J end by 1 base, with 9 bases between. This CDR3 spans 13 amino acids. CDR3 DNA: TGCGCCAGCAAGCCACAGGGCACAGATACGCAGTATTTT. Encoded protein: CASKPQGTDTQYF.

The V and J genes are TRBV6-6 and TRBJ2-1, with D unresolved. The CDR3 loop spans 14 amino acids. The germline V and J ends were trimmed by 2 bases and 3 bases, with 8 bases remaining between them. CDR1 is MNHNY, CDR2 SVGAGI, per germline (reference sequence). The CDR3 nucleotides read TGTGCCAGCAGTTACAAGGCAGGCTACAATGAGCAGTTCTTC. Its protein is CASSYKAGYNEQFF.

The rearrangement uses TRBV11-2 and TRBJ1-3; TRBD1 aligns across 9 bases. Trimming cost V 6 bases and J 2 bases; bases outside gene matches: 2. This CDR3 comprises 14 residues. CDR1 is SGHAT, CDR2 FQNNGV, per germline. The DNA for the CDR3 is TGTGCCAGCAGAACAGGGGGCCCTGGAAACACCATATATTTT. Amino acid sequence: CASRTGGPGNTIYF.

The genes are TRBV6-5 and TRBJ1-2; D gene ambiguous. CDR3 size: 15 residues. CDR1 and CDR2 from the germline V gene are MNHEY and SVGAGI. Deletions cut 2 bases from V and 3 bases from J, with 13 bases between. In nucleotides, the CDR3 is TGTGCCAGCAGTTACGGACTCCCTTCGCACTATGGCTACACCTTC. It encodes CASSYGLPSHYGYTF.

This chain connects TRBV4-3 to TRBJ2-2; D is ambiguous. The V end was cut by 0 bases, the J end by 3 bases, with 5 bases between. The V gene's germline CDR1 is LGHNA and CDR2 YSLEER. This CDR3 contains 14 residues. Here the CDR3 reads CASSQDQDTGELFF. The CDR3 region has the DNA TGCGCCAGCAGCCAAGATCAGGACACCGGGGAGCTGTTTTTT.

This chain links TRBV18 with TRBJ1-2; D perhaps matches TRBD1 (5 bases). The CDR3 has 14 residues. Germline V gene data show CDR1 as KGHSH and CDR2 as LQKENI. Between the trimmed V and J ends, which lost 3 bases and 5 bases, there was a span of 13 bases. The CDR3 nucleotides read TGTGCCAGCTCACCGGACGGGGGACTATATGGCTACACCTTC. The encoded protein is CASSPDGGLYGYTF. The entire variable domain, with the rest obtained from reference TRBV18 and TRBJ1-2, is as follows: NAGVMQNPRHLVRRRGQEARLRCSPMKGHSHVYWYRQLPEEGLKFMVYLQKENIIDESGMPKERFSAEFPKEGPSILRIQQVVRGDSAAYFCASSPDGGLYGYTFGSGTRLTVV.

CDR3 sequence (DNA): TGTGCCATCAGTGAGTCGAACAGGGGGTACGAGCAGTACTTC. This gives the protein CAISESNRGYEQYF. The rearrangement uses TRBV10-3 and TRBJ2-7; 8 bases line up with TRBD1. From germline, CDR1 is ENHRY and CDR2 SYGVKD. V shed 0 bases and J 4 bases; nucleotides not matched to a gene: 2. The CDR3 runs 14 residues.

The J gene is TRBJ1-2, the V gene TRBV6-5, with no clear D. The V end lost 6 bases, the J end lost 0 bases, and 11 bases lay between the germline ends. Germline V gene data show CDR1 as MNHEY and CDR2 as SVGAGI. The CDR3 extends over 14 amino acids. As DNA, the CDR3 is TGTGCCAGCAGGGACCCCGGGGCTAACTATGGCTACACCTTC. This sequence encodes CASRDPGANYGYTF.

The chain combines TRBV27 with TRBJ2-2; D is unclear. The V gene lost 5 bases and the J gene lost 3 bases, with 10 bases spanning the gap. Germline V gene lookup returns CDR1 MNHEY and CDR2 SMNVEV (reference sequence). The CDR3 length is 14 residues. CDR3 sequence reads: CASSASLYTGELFF. The DNA of the CDR3 is TGTGCCAGCAGTGCCTCCCTATACACCGGGGAGCTGTTTTTT.

The chain combines TRBV7-2 with TRBJ1-5, with a possible D match to TRBD1 (6 bases). The germline V gene has CDR1 SGHTA and CDR2 FQGNSA. Trimming stripped 1 base from V and 5 bases from J, with 15 bases between. The CDR3 is 16 amino acids. This CDR3 reads CASSLVSRGEHQPQHF. The CDR3 DNA reads TGTGCCAGCAGCTTAGTCAGCAGGGGAGAGCATCAGCCCCAGCATTTT.